A selection of T cell receptor beta chains follows, all from one sample in a study of cytomegalovirus exposure and HLA in healthy donors. Clones were sequenced by immunoSEQ multiplex PCR, and TCRdb holds only the in-frame ones, with some missing. The sample shows about 230,000 clones, roughly 91% of them seen only once. The material sequenced was PBMCs. These receptors all stem from a woman between 18 and 29 years old in good health and CMV-seronegative. Both conserved end residues are part of each CDR3. A D gene is named only where the DNA matches it firmly. For some rows the clone size is stated as once, few or many, or as a class when expanded; others skip it.

j_call,v_call,clone_size,d_call,cdr3_nt,cdr3_aa
TRBJ2-1,TRBV7-9,.,.,TGTTCCAGCAGCTTTCGGGGAATTTACAATGAGCAGTTCTTC,CSSSFRGIYNEQFF
TRBJ1-1,TRBV7-9,.,TRBD1,TGTTCCAGCAGCCTCGGACAGGGGGACACTGAAGCTTTCTTT,CSSSLGQGDTEAFF
TRBJ1-6,TRBV15,.,TRBD1,TGTGCCACCAGCCGAGGTACAGGGGGAAGGTCCCTCCACTTT,CATSRGTGGRSLHF
TRBJ2-5,TRBV5-1,.,.,TGCGCCAGCAGCTTGAGTGCAGGGTACCAAGAGACCCAGTACTTC,CASSLSAGYQETQYF
TRBJ2-7,TRBV6-5,.,TRBD1,TGTGCCAGCAGTTCCCAGCCGACAGGGGCACCCTACGAGCAGTACTTC,CASSSQPTGAPYEQYF
TRBJ1-2,TRBV18,once,.,TGTGCCAGCTCACCAACGGGGGTCCCTAGCTATGGCTACACCTTC,CASSPTGVPSYGYTF
TRBJ2-1,TRBV6-1,.,TRBD1,TGTGCCAGCCGGACAGGGTCCTACAATGAGCAGTTCTTC,CASRTGSYNEQFF
TRBJ2-7,TRBV4-3,.,.,TGCACCAGCAGCTATAACCTTGAGGGCGAGCAGTACTTC,CTSSYNLEGEQYF
TRBJ2-3,TRBV2,.,.,TGTGCCAGCACTATAAGCGTCGCTAGCACAGATACGCAGTATTTT,CASTISVASTDTQYF
TRBJ1-1,TRBV5-1,.,TRBD1,TGCGCCAGCAGCCCGGGACAGGGGACTGAAGCTTTCTTT,CASSPGQGTEAFF
TRBJ1-2,TRBV19,.,TRBD1,TGTGCCAGTATCACGTCCGGGACAGGGGGCCTCTCAGAATACGGCTACACCTTC,CASITSGTGGLSEYGYTF
TRBJ1-4,TRBV27,.,TRBD1,TGTGCCAGCAGTTTGACGGGACAGCCTAATGAAAAACTGTTTTTT,CASSLTGQPNEKLFF
TRBJ1-1,TRBV7-2,few,.,TGTGCCAGCAGCTTATCCCTAGGGAACACTGAAGCTTTCTTT,CASSLSLGNTEAFF
TRBJ2-2,TRBV11-3,.,.,TGTGCCAGCAGGGGGGCGGGCGGGGAGCTGTTTTTT,CASRGAGGELFF
TRBJ2-2,TRBV2,.,.,TGTGCCAGCAGCGCCCGGGACAGGGGAAAGGAGCGGGAGGAAGGGACCGGGGAGCTGTTTTTT,CASSARDRGKEREEGTGELFF
TRBJ1-1,TRBV12-2,.,.,TGTGCTCCACCTCCGGGGAACACTGAAGCTTTCTTT,CAPPPGNTEAFF
TRBJ2-7,TRBV4-1,.,.,TGCGCCAGCAGCCAATGGGGGGGCACAACGTCCTACGAGCAGTACTTC,CASSQWGGTTSYEQYF
TRBJ1-1,TRBV5-5,.,TRBD1,TGTGCCAGCAGCCCGAACAGGGGGCACACTGAAGCTTTCTTT,CASSPNRGHTEAFF
TRBJ1-1,TRBV4-1,.,.,TGCGCCAGCAGCCAGGATTGGGGTTTAGGGGGGGACACTGAAGCTTTCTTT,CASSQDWGLGGDTEAFF
TRBJ2-3,TRBV27,.,.,TGTGCCAGTATCCAGGGGCAAAGCACAGATACGCAGTATTTT,CASIQGQSTDTQYF
TRBJ2-1,TRBV5-1,.,.,TGCGCCAGCAGCTTGGGGGGAAACAGGCTGGACAATGAGCAGTTCTTC,CASSLGGNRLDNEQFF
TRBJ1-5,TRBV28,.,TRBD1,TGTGCCAGCAGTTTATTACAGGGGGCTGTTCAGCCCCAGCATTTT,CASSLLQGAVQPQHF
TRBJ2-7,TRBV4-1,.,TRBD1,TGCGCCAGCAGCCCCGGGGACAGGGACTACGAGCAGTACTTC,CASSPGDRDYEQYF
TRBJ1-5,TRBV5-1,.,.,TGCGCCAGCAGCTTGCAGGACTCACATTTT,CASSLQDSHF
TRBJ1-5,TRBV6-4,.,.,TGTGCCAGCAAGGACAGCCTAACGCACAATCAGCCCCAGCATTTT,CASKDSLTHNQPQHF
TRBJ1-6,TRBV27,.,.,TGTGCCAGCAGATCTCTCTTTCGGAACAGAGATTCACCCCTCCACTTT,CASRSLFRNRDSPLHF
TRBJ1-2,TRBV6-1,few,TRBD1,TGTGCCAGCAGTGAAGCGGGGACAGGGGGGTATGGCTACACCTTC,CASSEAGTGGYGYTF
TRBJ2-7,TRBV6-6,.,TRBD1,TGTGCCAGCAGTCCCGGACAGGGTCGGTACGAGCAGTACTTC,CASSPGQGRYEQYF
TRBJ2-5,TRBV12-5,.,.,TGTGCTACCCTAGGAGGGCTTCTTCAAGAGACCCAGTACTTC,CATLGGLLQETQYF
TRBJ2-5,TRBV2,once,TRBD2,TGTGCCAGCTCGGGACTAGCGGGGTGGGAGACCCAGTACTTC,CASSGLAGWETQYF
TRBJ1-1,TRBV19,.,TRBD1,TGTGCCAGTAGTATTGGGACAGCGAACACTGAAGCTTTCTTT,CASSIGTANTEAFF
TRBJ2-7,TRBV5-1,.,TRBD1,TGCGCCAGCAGCTTATCAGGGGGACGGTACGAGCAGTACTTC,CASSLSGGRYEQYF
TRBJ2-7,TRBV29-1,.,.,TGCAGCGTTGTCGTCAACACCTACGAGCAGTACTTC,CSVVVNTYEQYF
TRBJ2-3,TRBV27,.,.,TGTGCCAGCAGTTTATTTAGCGGAAGCACAGATACGCAGTATTTT,CASSLFSGSTDTQYF
TRBJ1-2,TRBV19,.,TRBD1,TGTGCCAGCTTGGGGACAGTCGTTAGCGGCTACACCTTC,CASLGTVVSGYTF
TRBJ2-3,TRBV2,.,TRBD2,TGTGCCAGCAGTGTTAGCGGGGCTAGGGCATTCACAGATACGCAGTATTTT,CASSVSGARAFTDTQYF
TRBJ2-7,TRBV5-6,.,.,TGTGCCAGCAGCTTAGAGGGCGAGCAGTACTTC,CASSLEGEQYF
TRBJ2-3,TRBV7-9,.,.,TGTGCCAGCAGTCGAGAGGGTCGCACAGATACGCAGTATTTT,CASSREGRTDTQYF
TRBJ2-7,TRBV18,.,TRBD1,TGTGCCAGCTCACCGGGGGCAGGGGGCTCCTACGAGCAGTACTTC,CASSPGAGGSYEQYF
TRBJ1-1,TRBV5-1,.,TRBD1,TGCGCCAGCAGCTTGAATCAGGGGGGCACTGAAGCTTTCTTT,CASSLNQGGTEAFF
TRBJ1-2,TRBV5-1,.,TRBD1,TGCGCCAGCAGTACCCCCGGGACAGGGGGACTTGGCTACACCTTC,CASSTPGTGGLGYTF
TRBJ2-3,TRBV6-1,.,TRBD1,TGTGCCAGCAGCAGGGACAGAGACACAGATACGCAGTATTTT,CASSRDRDTDTQYF
TRBJ2-7,TRBV7-2,.,TRBD2,TGTGCCAGCAGCTTAGCTAGCGGGGGCGGGTACGAGCAGTACTTC,CASSLASGGGYEQYF
TRBJ1-2,TRBV29-1,.,.,TGCAGCGTCGCCCTACAGGGTACTATCTATGGCTACACCTTC,CSVALQGTIYGYTF
TRBJ2-2,TRBV27,.,TRBD2,TGTGCCAGCAGTTCTGTGTGGGAGGGCAACACCGGGGAGCTGTTTTTT,CASSSVWEGNTGELFF
TRBJ2-5,TRBV9,.,TRBD2,TGTGCCAGCAGCGCTACTAGCGGGGGTGAGACCCAGTACTTC,CASSATSGGETQYF
TRBJ2-7,TRBV5-1,.,TRBD2,TGCGCCAGCAGCTCCCCGGGACTAGCGGGAGGGGGGTACTACGAGCAGTACTTC,CASSSPGLAGGGYYEQYF
TRBJ2-7,TRBV5-4,.,TRBD1,TGTGCCAGCAGCTTGGCCGGGGGACAGGGCTACGAGCAGTACTTC,CASSLAGGQGYEQYF
TRBJ2-3,TRBV5-5,.,TRBD2,TGTGCCAGCAGCTTGGGTGGGGGGGCAGATACGCAGTATTTT,CASSLGGGADTQYF
TRBJ2-6,TRBV30,.,.,TGTGCCTGGAGGGGTTTTGTGGCTGGGGCCAACGGCCTGACTTTC,CAWRGFVAGANGLTF
TRBJ2-7,TRBV6-1,.,TRBD1,TGTGCCAGTACGGATGACAGGGGGAGCTCCTACGAGCAGTACTTC,CASTDDRGSSYEQYF
TRBJ2-7,TRBV5-4,.,.,TGTGCCAGCAGCTTGGAGGCAGGGAACGAGCAGTACTTC,CASSLEAGNEQYF
TRBJ1-3,TRBV7-8,.,.,TGTGCCAGCAGCTTAGTTCGGGGCTCTGGAAACACCATATATTTT,CASSLVRGSGNTIYF
TRBJ1-5,TRBV6-5,.,TRBD1,TGTGCCAGCAGTTACGTGGGACAGAGACTAAATCAGCCCCAGCATTTT,CASSYVGQRLNQPQHF
TRBJ2-5,TRBV6-5,.,TRBD2,TGTGCCAGCAGGGGGTCGGGGGGGCGAGAGACCCAGTACTTC,CASRGSGGRETQYF
TRBJ2-5,TRBV2,once,TRBD2,TGTGCCAGCAGTGATACTAGCGGGGAAGAGACCCAGTACTTC,CASSDTSGEETQYF